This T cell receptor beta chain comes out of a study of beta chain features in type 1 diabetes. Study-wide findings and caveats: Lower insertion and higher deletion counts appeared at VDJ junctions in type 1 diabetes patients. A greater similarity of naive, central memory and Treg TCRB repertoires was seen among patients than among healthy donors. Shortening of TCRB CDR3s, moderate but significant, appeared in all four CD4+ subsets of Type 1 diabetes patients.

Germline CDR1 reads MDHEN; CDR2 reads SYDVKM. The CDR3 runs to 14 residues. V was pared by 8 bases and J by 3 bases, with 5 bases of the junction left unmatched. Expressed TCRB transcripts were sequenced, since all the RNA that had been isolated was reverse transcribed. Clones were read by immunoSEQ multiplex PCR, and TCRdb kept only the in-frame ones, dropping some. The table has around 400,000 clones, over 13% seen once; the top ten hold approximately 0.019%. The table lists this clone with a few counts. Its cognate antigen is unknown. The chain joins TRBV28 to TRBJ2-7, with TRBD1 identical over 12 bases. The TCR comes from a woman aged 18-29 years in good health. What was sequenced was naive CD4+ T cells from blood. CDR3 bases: TGTGCCAGCGTCGGGACAGGGGGCCACTACGAGCAGTACTTC. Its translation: CASVGTGGHYEQYF.